Below are 13 T cell receptor beta chains sequenced from a single sample in a study of blood T cell repertoires in COVID-19. Here immunoSEQ multiplex PCR was the method, and the copy in TCRdb shows in-frame clones only, minus some. The sample consists of about 280,000 clones, around 85% of them appearing once. Sequencing input: PBMCs or T cells enriched from blood (not recorded which). These receptors all stem from a woman between 45 and 65 years old who had recovered from COVID-19.

The genes are TRBV5-5 and TRBJ2-7; no clear D. Germline V gene sequence: CDR1 SGHKS, CDR2 YYEKEE (reference sequence). V was trimmed by 3 bases and J by 5 bases, leaving 15 bases between them. The CDR3 is 14 residues long. CDR3 residues: CASSSTASTDEQYF. As DNA, the CDR3 is TGTGCCAGCAGCTCTACCGCCTCTACGGACGAGCAGTACTTC.

CDR3 amino acids: CASSQVPGTGQPQHF. The CDR3 DNA is TGCGCCAGCAGCCAAGTCCCCGGGACAGGTCAGCCCCAGCATTTT. The chain joins TRBV4-1 to TRBJ1-5; 8 nucleotides match TRBD1. V lost 1 base and J lost 6; bases outside the gene matches: 5. CDR3 length equals 15 residues. Germline CDR1 is MGHRA and CDR2 is YSYEKL.

On this clone itself: The sample holds other DNA sequences that translate to the same CDR3. This chain links TRBV28 with TRBJ1-5; 8 bases line up with TRBD1. The CDR3 is made up of 15 amino acids. Germline V gene sequence: CDR1 MDHEN, CDR2 SYDVKM. The ends lost 2 bases at V and 7 bases at J; junction bases unmatched: 7. CDR3 sequence (DNA): TGTGCCAGCAGTTTAGGACAGGGATTTCGACAGCCCCAGCATTTT. It yields the protein CASSLGQGFRQPQHF. Drawing the rest from reference TRBV28 and TRBJ1-5, the complete variable domain is DVKVTQSSRYLVKRTGEKVFLECVQDMDHENMFWYRQDPGLGLRLIYFSYDVKMKEKGDIPEGYSVSREKKERFSLILESASTNQTSMYLCASSLGQGFRQPQHFGDGTRLSIL.

J is TRBJ2-5 and V is TRBV15, with 7 bases aligning to TRBD1. J was trimmed by 1 base and V by 2 bases; bases with no gene match: 7. The length of the CDR3 is 16 residues. Germline CDR1 reads LNHNV; CDR2 reads YYDKDF (reference sequence). The CDR3 region is CATSRSRDSVQETQYF. Written as DNA, the CDR3 is TGTGCCACCAGCAGATCACGGGACAGCGTCCAAGAGACCCAGTACTTC. Full variable domain (remainder filled in from reference TRBV15 and TRBJ2-5): DAMVIQNPRYQVTQFGKPVTLSCSQTLNHNVMYWYQQKSSQAPKLLFHYYDKDFNNEADTPDNFQSRRPNTSFCFLDIRSPGLGDTAMYLCATSRSRDSVQETQYFGPGTRLLVL.

The J gene is TRBJ1-4, the V gene TRBV28, with D possibly being TRBD1 (6 bases). The CDR3 has 15 amino acids. The V end was cut by 4 bases, the J end by 6 bases, with 15 bases between. Germline CDR1 MDHEN, CDR2 SYDVKM. CDR3 sequence: CASSSTGGADEKLFF. The CDR3 DNA follows: TGTGCCAGCAGTTCCACGGGGGGGGCGGATGAAAAACTGTTTTTT.

The V gene is TRBV30, the J gene TRBJ1-2, with 7 positions matching TRBD1. V dropped 8 bases and J dropped 4; count of bases not matched to a gene: 16. CDR3 length equals 15 residues. The germline gives CDR1 GTSNPN, CDR2 SVGIG (reference sequence). The chain's CDR3 is CARKGVIDRVYGYTF. In nucleotides, the CDR3 is TGTGCCCGGAAAGGGGTCATAGACAGGGTCTATGGCTACACCTTC.

This chain uses TRBV28 with TRBJ2-5; D possibly corresponds to TRBD2 (5 bases). In germline, CDR1 is MDHEN, CDR2 SYDVKM. Trimming left V 6 bases short and J 3 bases short, with 26 bases between. This CDR3 has 18 amino acids. The CDR3 bases are TGTGCCAGCAGAAACTCGGTGGGCACGGGAATAGGAGAAGAGACCCAGTACTTC. Protein product: CASRNSVGTGIGEETQYF.

The chain carries TRBV5-6 and TRBJ1-2; maybe TRBD1 (5 bases). The CDR3 sequence is 12 residues long. V gave up 2 bases and J gave up 8 bases, with 10 bases separating them. CDR1 SGHDT and CDR2 YYEEEE come from the germline V gene. CDR3 nucleotides: TGTGCCAGCAGCTTACGGGGGGACGGCTACACCTTC. Translated: CASSLRGDGYTF. The whole variable domain, filled in from reference TRBV5-6 and TRBJ1-2, reads DAGVTQSPTHLIKTRGQQVTLRCSPKSGHDTVSWYQQALGQGPQFIFQYYEEEERQRGNFPDRFSGHQFPNYSSELNVNALLLGDSALYLCASSLRGDGYTFGSGTRLTVV.

The chain combines TRBV30 with TRBJ2-1, with 8 positions matching TRBD2. This CDR3 has 12 residues. The ends lost 2 bases at V and 12 bases at J; junction bases unmatched: 6. CDR1 GTSNPN and CDR2 SVGIG come from the germline V gene (reference sequence). CDR3 coding DNA: TGTGCCTGGAGTCCAGCGGGAGAATGGCAGTTCTTC. Translating gives CAWSPAGEWQFF.

As to this clone: The junction departs from the called germline gene at one end, perhaps through a read error. The chain couples TRBV27 to TRBJ1-1; 9 nucleotides match TRBD1. In germline, CDR1 is MNHEY, CDR2 SMNVEV (reference sequence). This CDR3 is built from 13 residues. The chain's CDR3 is CASSSPRTGEGFF. CDR3 DNA sequence: TGTGCCAGCAGTTCTCCCCGGACAGGGGAAGGTTTCTTT.

This clone was detected only once. The gene calls are TRBV6-5 and TRBJ1-5, with D hard to call. Germline lookup yields CDR1 MNHEY and CDR2 SVGAGI. V dropped 6 bases and J dropped 5 bases, with 11 bases sitting between them. This CDR3 is built from 13 residues. CDR3 protein: CASRSTEYQPQHF. The CDR3 DNA reads as TGTGCCAGCAGAAGTACGGAGTATCAGCCCCAGCATTTT.

The V and J genes are TRBV5-4 and TRBJ2-1; 9 bases map to TRBD2. The CDR3 is 15 amino acids. In germline, CDR1 is SGHNT, CDR2 YYREEE (reference sequence). V dropped 1 base and J dropped 7; count of bases not matched to a gene: 6. The CDR3 reads CASSLRTSGLNEQFF. The CDR3 DNA reads as TGTGCCAGCAGCTTGCGAACTAGCGGGCTGAATGAGCAGTTCTTC.

The chain couples TRBV28 to TRBJ1-1; TRBD1 matches 7 bases. Germline lookup yields CDR1 MDHEN and CDR2 SYDVKM. CDR3 size: 14 residues. J gave up 8 bases and V 5 bases, and 11 bases lay outside the gene matches. The CDR3 loop is CASSERGTEREAFF. The CDR3 nucleotides read TGTGCCAGCAGTGAGAGGGGGACAGAAAGAGAAGCTTTCTTT.